The clone carrying this T cell receptor (beta chain) came up a few times. Its antigen is not identified. The data originate from a study of T-cell memory formation after mild COVID-19. General study findings and limits: Memory sampled before infection contained some responding clones, suggesting cross-reactive memory joined. The authors left the SARS-CoV-2 specificity of second-wave clones peaking on day 37 unconfirmed.

TCR alpha and TCR beta cDNA libraries with sample barcodes and UMIs came from 5'RACE using constant-segment primers. TCRdb itself ran the 5' RACE reads through MiXCR, one entry per CDR3 protein. The repertoire has hundreds of thousands of distinct CDR3 sequences, about a sixth of them found once; the top ten carry 9.5% to 15%. The CDR3 is made up of 16 amino acids. From germline, CDR1 is DFQATT and CDR2 SNEGSKA (reference sequence). The V segment lost 6 bases and the J segment 1 base; nucleotides outside the gene matches: 9. This TCR came from an adult woman who had mild COVID-19 (a few samples of this study predate the infection). Cell type and time point are not known. The sample taken for sequencing was PBMCs or a T cell subset sorted from them (not recorded which). This chain uses TRBV20-1 with TRBJ2-1; 10 positions agree with TRBD2. CDR3: CSATGLAAMSYNEQFF. The CDR3 DNA reads TGCAGTGCGACCGGACTAGCGGCCATGTCCTACAATGAGCAGTTCTTC.